These 18 T cell receptor beta chains were sequenced from one sample in a study of shared clonotypes between healthy human individuals. The protocol was immunoSEQ multiplex PCR, while the TCRdb copy is restricted to in-frame clones and leaves out a portion. The profile shows 2 million to 2.5 million clones, less than 95% of them singletons. What was sequenced was naive CD4+ T cells from PBMCs. The subset: CD45RA+ positively selected. These receptors all stem from a young man in good health. Some clones in this sample may be carry-over from other donors' samples.

Comments on this clone: This same CDR3 is encoded by further DNA sequences in the sample. The CDR3 region has the DNA TGCGCCAGCAGCCTGGACACTAACTATGGCTACACCTTC. Translating gives CASSLDTNYGYTF. The V and J genes are TRBV5-1 and TRBJ1-2; weak D call: TRBD1 (5 bases). The V end was cut by 4 bases, the J end by 0 bases, with 7 bases between. Germline lookup yields CDR1 SGHRS and CDR2 YFSETQ. The length of the CDR3 is 13 residues.

V and J are TRBV10-3 and TRBJ1-2; no clear D. V gave up 4 bases and J gave up 6 bases, with 12 bases separating them. There are 13 residues in the CDR3. CDR1 ENHRY and CDR2 SYGVKD come from the germline V gene. CDR3 DNA: TGTGCCATCAGTGCTTTTGGGAGGCATGGCTACACCTTC. Translation: CAISAFGRHGYTF.

This chain joins TRBV18 and TRBJ1-1, with D possibly TRBD1 on 6 matching bases. Per germline, CDR1 KGHSH and CDR2 LQKENI. The CDR3 is 15 residues long. Trimming shortened V by 2 bases and J by 3 bases, and 13 bases separated the two germline ends. The CDR3 bases are TGTGCCAGCTCACCAGCCGGGGGGGGCTACACTGAAGCTTTCTTT. This encodes CASSPAGGGYTEAFF.

This rearrangement joins TRBV30 to TRBJ2-5; D not resolved. V was trimmed by 3 bases and J by 5 bases, leaving 16 bases between them. This CDR3 spans 14 amino acids. CDR1 is GTSNPN and CDR2 is SVGIG in the germline V gene (reference sequence). The CDR3 region is CAWRGQLYRETQYF. The DNA of the CDR3 is TGTGCCTGGAGGGGTCAGCTTTACCGTGAGACCCAGTACTTC.

The J gene is TRBJ1-2, the V gene TRBV7-9, with 8 bases lining up with TRBD1. The ends lost 5 bases at V and 8 bases at J; junction bases unmatched: 7. The germline V gene has CDR1 SEHNR and CDR2 FQNEAQ (reference sequence). CDR3 length: 13 residues. CDR3 sequence: CASSPQGGEGYTF. The CDR3 nucleotides are TGTGCCAGCAGCCCACAGGGGGGGGAAGGCTACACCTTC.

V usage is TRBV14 and J usage is TRBJ1-2; 9 positions agree with TRBD1. The germline gives CDR1 SGHDN, CDR2 FVKESK. The CDR3 totals 14 residues. Trimming removed 5 bases from V and 2 bases from J; junction bases left unmatched: 3. The CDR3 sequence is CASSETGGNYGYTF. The DNA of the CDR3 is TGTGCCAGCAGCGAGACAGGGGGGAACTATGGCTACACCTTC.

V is TRBV28 and J is TRBJ2-3; 7 positions match TRBD1. V dropped 5 bases and J dropped 3; count of bases not matched to a gene: 5. In germline, CDR1 is MDHEN, CDR2 SYDVKM. This CDR3 contains 14 residues. CDR3 residues: CASSAGGDTDTQYF. DNA for the CDR3: TGTGCCAGCAGTGCAGGGGGTGATACAGATACGCAGTATTTT.

Only one count was recorded for this clone. Other DNA sequences in the same sample also yield this CDR3. The CDR3 protein is CASSLLAGGPDTQYF. For the CDR3, the DNA is TGCGCCAGCAGCCTCCTAGCGGGAGGGCCAGATACGCAGTATTTT. The chain couples TRBV5-1 to TRBJ2-3; 12 bases map to TRBD2. The CDR3 sequence is 15 residues long. V shed 4 bases and J 4 bases; nucleotides not matched to a gene: 4. CDR1 is SGHRS and CDR2 is YFSETQ in the germline V gene. Looking up the rest from reference TRBV5-1 and TRBJ2-3 gives the full variable domain: KAGVTQTPRYLIKTRGQQVTLSCSPISGHRSVSWYQQTPGQGLQFLFEYFSETQRNKGNFPGRFSGRQFSNSRSEMNVSTLELGDSALYLCASSLLAGGPDTQYFGPGTRLTVL.

The V and J genes are TRBV19 and TRBJ1-1, with D unresolved. CDR1 is LNHDA, CDR2 SQIVND, per germline (reference sequence). The CDR3 totals 15 residues. Trimming removed 3 bases at V and 1 base at J, with 12 bases between. CDR3 DNA: TGTGCCAGTAGTATCGACGGCAGAGGGAACACTGAAGCTTTCTTT. This gives the protein CASSIDGRGNTEAFF.

This clone was observed once. Other nucleotide sequences in the sample specify the same CDR3. The V call is TRBV28, the J call TRBJ1-5; 7 bases align to TRBD1. Looked up from germline, CDR1 is MDHEN and CDR2 is SYDVKM. CDR3 size: 14 residues. Germline trimming cut 4 bases from V and 2 bases from J; bases unmatched to any gene: 2. The CDR3 loop is CASSSTGGNQPQHF. CDR3 DNA: TGTGCCAGCAGTTCTACAGGGGGCAATCAGCCCCAGCATTTT. The entire variable domain, with the rest obtained from reference TRBV28 and TRBJ1-5, is as follows: DVKVTQSSRYLVKRTGEKVFLECVQDMDHENMFWYRQDPGLGLRLIYFSYDVKMKEKGDIPEGYSVSREKKERFSLILESASTNQTSMYLCASSSTGGNQPQHFGDGTRLSIL.

The chain couples TRBV9 to TRBJ2-1, with 7 bases fitting TRBD2. Germline assignment: CDR1 SGDLS and CDR2 YYNGEE. The CDR3 length is 16 residues. J was trimmed by 7 bases and V by 0 bases; bases with no gene match: 10. CDR3 sequence (DNA): TGTGCCAGCAGCGTAGCAGCTAGCGGTAGGGCTAATGAGCAGTTCTTC. As protein: CASSVAASGRANEQFF.

This chain uses TRBV4-3 with TRBJ2-3; no clear D gene. Trimming took off 0 bases at V and 4 bases at J, with 23 bases between the two ends. Per the germline V gene, CDR1 is LGHNA and CDR2 is YSLEER. The CDR3 totals 19 residues. The CDR3 here is CASSQEFRWVGSSADTQYF. CDR3 bases: TGCGCCAGCAGCCAAGAATTCCGGTGGGTAGGCTCCTCTGCAGATACGCAGTATTTT.

The rearrangement links TRBV5-1 to TRBJ2-3; 10 bases match TRBD2. The trim removed 4 bases at V and 3 bases at J, leaving 8 bases unmatched. Germline values: CDR1 SGHRS, CDR2 YFSETQ. The CDR3 is 16 amino acids. DNA of the CDR3: TGCGCCAGCAGCCTCACATTAGCGGGAGGAACAGATACGCAGTATTTT. Translating it yields CASSLTLAGGTDTQYF.

A word on this clone: Distinct nucleotide sequences in the sample also encode this CDR3. This chain links TRBV6-1 with TRBJ2-7, with 7 bases that match TRBD1. V lost 5 bases to trimming and J lost 3 bases; unmatched junction nucleotides: 7. The V gene's germline CDR1 is MNHNS and CDR2 SASEGT. This CDR3 is 14 amino acids long. The CDR3 loop reads CASSRGPGGYEQYF. The CDR3 DNA reads as TGTGCCAGCAGTCGGGGCCCAGGGGGCTACGAGCAGTACTTC.

V gene TRBV5-6 combines with J gene TRBJ1-1, with a possible D match to TRBD1 (6 bases). From germline, CDR1 is SGHDT and CDR2 YYEEEE. V was trimmed by 3 bases and J by 6 bases, leaving 18 bases between them. The CDR3 totals 15 residues. The CDR3 is CASSWTETPRAEAFF. In DNA, the CDR3 is TGTGCCAGCAGCTGGACAGAAACACCTCGCGCTGAAGCTTTCTTT.

The V gene is TRBV7-8, the J gene TRBJ2-5; tentatively, D is TRBD1 (6 bases). The CDR3 loop spans 15 amino acids. CDR1 is SGHVS and CDR2 is FQNEAQ in the germline V gene. The V and J ends lost 1 base and 1 base respectively, with 10 bases between them. The CDR3 protein is CASSLGTVIQETQYF. CDR3 coding DNA: TGTGCCAGCAGCTTAGGGACAGTAATCCAAGAGACCCAGTACTTC.

The chain combines TRBV19 with TRBJ2-7, with 8 bases aligning to TRBD1. The CDR3 spans 14 residues. Looked up from germline, CDR1 is LNHDA and CDR2 is SQIVND (reference sequence). With 5 bases clipped from V and 2 bases from J, the junction kept 5 bases outside the gene matches. The CDR3, as DNA: TGTGCCAGTAGTCCAGGGGGCGATACCTACGAGCAGTACTTC. Amino acids: CASSPGGDTYEQYF.

The table lists this clone with a few counts. The J gene is TRBJ2-7, the V gene TRBV5-1; D gene unclear. CDR3 length: 13 amino acids. Between the trimmed V and J ends, which lost 7 bases and 2 bases, there was a span of 13 bases. Germline values: CDR1 SGHRS, CDR2 YFSETQ. Here the CDR3 DNA reads TGCGCCAGCGGCCCGACGGCGGCCTACGAGCAGTACTTC. Translating gives CASGPTAAYEQYF.